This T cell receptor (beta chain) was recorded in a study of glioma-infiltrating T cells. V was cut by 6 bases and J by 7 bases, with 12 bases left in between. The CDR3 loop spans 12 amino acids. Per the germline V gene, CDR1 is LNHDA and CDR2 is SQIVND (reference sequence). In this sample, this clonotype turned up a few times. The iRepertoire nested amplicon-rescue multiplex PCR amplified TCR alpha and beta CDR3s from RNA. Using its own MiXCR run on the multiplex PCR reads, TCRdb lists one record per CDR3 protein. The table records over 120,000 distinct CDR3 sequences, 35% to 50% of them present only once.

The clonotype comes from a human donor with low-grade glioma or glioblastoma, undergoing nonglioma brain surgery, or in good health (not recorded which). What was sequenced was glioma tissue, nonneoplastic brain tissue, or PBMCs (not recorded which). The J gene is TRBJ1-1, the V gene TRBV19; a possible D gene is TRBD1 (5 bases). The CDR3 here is CASSTGGIEAFF. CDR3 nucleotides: TGTGCCAGTAGCACAGGAGGTATTGAAGCTTTCTTT. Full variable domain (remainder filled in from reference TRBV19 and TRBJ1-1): DGGITQSPKYLFRKEGQNVTLSCEQNLNHDAMYWYRQDPGQGLRLIYYSQIVNDFQKGDIAEGYSVSREKKESFPLTVTSAQKNPTAFYLCASSTGGIEAFFGQGTRLTVV.